The subject of this entry is one TCR beta chain. Its target is unknown. The entry originates in a study of T cell responses to AZD1222 COVID-19 vaccine. Germline CDR1 SEHNR, CDR2 FQNEAQ (reference sequence). The CDR3 runs 13 residues. V was trimmed by 1 base and J by 6 bases, leaving 7 bases between them. Study-wide points: CD4 TCRs linked to vaccination spanned spike, dominating at 160-218 and 743-854. None of the repertoires were sampled until the peak T cell response had passed. Unmutated variant regions are reportedly the target of nearly half of TCRs that are spike-specific.

The assay was immunoSEQ multiplex PCR, and TCRdb's table has in-frame clones only and misses some. The sample has about 82,000 clones; around 90% are singletons. The sequenced sample was peripheral blood, obtained 28 days after the second AZD1222 dose. The TCR was taken from an adult who received the AZD1222 COVID-19 vaccine. V is TRBV7-9 and J is TRBJ2-1, with D maybe TRBD2 (6 bases). CDR3 DNA sequence: TGTGCCAGCAGCTTAGTAGCGGCCAATGAGCAGTTCTTC. Protein product: CASSLVAANEQFF.